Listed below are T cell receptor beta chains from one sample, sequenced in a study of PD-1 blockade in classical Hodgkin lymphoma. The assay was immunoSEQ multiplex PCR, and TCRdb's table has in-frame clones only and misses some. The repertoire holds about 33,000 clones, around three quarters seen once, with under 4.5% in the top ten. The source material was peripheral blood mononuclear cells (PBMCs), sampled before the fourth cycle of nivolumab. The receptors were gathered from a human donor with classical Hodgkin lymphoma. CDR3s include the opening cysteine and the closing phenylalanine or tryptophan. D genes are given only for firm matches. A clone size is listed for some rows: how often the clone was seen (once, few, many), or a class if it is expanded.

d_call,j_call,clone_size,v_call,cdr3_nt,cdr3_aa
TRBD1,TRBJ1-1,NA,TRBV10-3,TGTGCCATCAGTGAGTCATTGGCAGGGGGGACTGAAGCTTTCTTT,CAISESLAGGTEAFF
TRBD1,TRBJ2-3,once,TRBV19,TGTGCCAGTAGCGTTGGGACAGGGAGCACAGATACGCAGTATTTT,CASSVGTGSTDTQYF
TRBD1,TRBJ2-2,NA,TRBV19,TGTGCCAGTGACAGCCGACAGGGGGCTTGGACCGGGGAGCTGTTTTTT,CASDSRQGAWTGELFF
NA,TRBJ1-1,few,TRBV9,TGTGCCAGCAGCGTAGGTCATTTGAACACTGAAGCTTTCTTT,CASSVGHLNTEAFF
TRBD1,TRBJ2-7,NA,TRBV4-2,TGTGCCAGCAGCCAAAGGACAGGGTACGAGCAGTACTTC,CASSQRTGYEQYF
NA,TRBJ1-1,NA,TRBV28,TGTGCCAGTCGGGGCCCGGGGAACACTGAAGCTTTCTTT,CASRGPGNTEAFF
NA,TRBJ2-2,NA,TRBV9,TGTGCCAGCAGCCCTAGGGGCACCGGGGAGCTGTTTTTT,CASSPRGTGELFF
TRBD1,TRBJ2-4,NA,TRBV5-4,TGTGCCAGCAGCCAGGGACAGGGGGCTCCGGGGCCCAAAAACATTCAGTACTTC,CASSQGQGAPGPKNIQYF
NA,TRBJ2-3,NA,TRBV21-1,TGTGCCAGCAGCAAACGGGCAGATACGCAGTATTTT,CASSKRADTQYF
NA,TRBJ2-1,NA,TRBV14,TGTGCCAGCAGCCACCAGACCCTACTCGGTCTAAATGAGCAGTTCTTC,CASSHQTLLGLNEQFF
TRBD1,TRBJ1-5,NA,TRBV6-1,TGTGCCAGCAGGACTCCGGACAGGGGCCCTGGTGGCCAGCATTTT,CASRTPDRGPGGQHF
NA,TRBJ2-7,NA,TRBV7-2,TGTGCCAGCAGCGGTGACACCAGCCGCTCCTACGAGCAGTACTTC,CASSGDTSRSYEQYF
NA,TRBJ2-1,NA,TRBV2,TGTGCCAGCGTGCGTCGGAATTACAATGAGCAGTTCTTC,CASVRRNYNEQFF
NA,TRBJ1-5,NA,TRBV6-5,TGTGCCAGCAGTACCCTGGGTCAGCCCCAGCATTTT,CASSTLGQPQHF
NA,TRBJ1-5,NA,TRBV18,TGTGCCAGCTCACCAGGGGAAGCCGGTAATCAGCCCCAGCATTTT,CASSPGEAGNQPQHF
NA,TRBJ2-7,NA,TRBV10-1,TGCGCCAGCAGTGAGTCAGATGGTGGAGCGGTGGGGTACTTC,CASSESDGGAVGYF
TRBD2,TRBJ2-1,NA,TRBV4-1,TGCGCCAGCAGCTTACTCTTAGCGGGGGCTTACAATGAGCAGTTCTTC,CASSLLLAGAYNEQFF
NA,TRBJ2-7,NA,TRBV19,TGTGCCAGTAGTACCGGATTGGGCTGGGAGCAGTACTTC,CASSTGLGWEQYF
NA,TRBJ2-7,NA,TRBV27,TGTGCCAGCAGTCCGGCGGCCAATCCCATCTACGAGCAGTACTTC,CASSPAANPIYEQYF
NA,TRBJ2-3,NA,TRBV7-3,TGTGCCAGCAGCTTCCTAGCGACAGATACGCAGTATTTT,CASSFLATDTQYF
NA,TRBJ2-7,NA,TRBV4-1,TGCGCCAGCAGCATCCAGGGGAACTACGAGCAGTACTTC,CASSIQGNYEQYF
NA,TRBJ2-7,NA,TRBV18,TGTGCCAGCTCTAATAACTACGAGCAGTACTTC,CASSNNYEQYF
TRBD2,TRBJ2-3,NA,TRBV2,TGTGCCAGCAGCGAAAACTCGGGACTAGCGGGAAGACAGAACACAGATACGCAGTATTTT,CASSENSGLAGRQNTDTQYF
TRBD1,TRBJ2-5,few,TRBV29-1,TGCAGCGTTAAGTCCGGGACAGGGGTATCCTTAGAGACCCAGTACTTC,CSVKSGTGVSLETQYF
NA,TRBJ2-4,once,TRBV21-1,TGTGCCAGCAGCTCCCCCCAGGACAGAGCTTCAAACATTCAGTACTTC,CASSSPQDRASNIQYF
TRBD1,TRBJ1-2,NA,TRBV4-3,TGCGCCAGCAGCCAAGGACAGGGGGTCTATGGCTACACCTTC,CASSQGQGVYGYTF
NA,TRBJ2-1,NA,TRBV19,TGTGCCAGTAGTTTCCTAGAGGAGCGGGCTAAGAGCTCCTACAATGAGCAGTTCTTC,CASSFLEERAKSSYNEQFF
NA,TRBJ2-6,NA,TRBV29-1,TGCAGCGTTGAAGACATGCGGAGGGCTGGGGCCAACGTCCTGACTTTC,CSVEDMRRAGANVLTF
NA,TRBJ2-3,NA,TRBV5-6,TGTGCCAGCAGCTTGTTTGGGGGCTCGGCATCAGATACGCAGTATTTT,CASSLFGGSASDTQYF
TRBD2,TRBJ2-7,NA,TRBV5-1,TGCGCCAGCACCCGACTAGCGGGTGACGAGCAGTACTTC,CASTRLAGDEQYF
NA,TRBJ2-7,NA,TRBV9,TGTGCCAGCAGCCCAGAGGGGACGGCCTACGAGCAGTACTTC,CASSPEGTAYEQYF
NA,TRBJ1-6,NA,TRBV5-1,TGCCCTTCGAAGTTCAGGCTTAGCTCCTATAATTCACCCCTCCACTTT,CPSKFRLSSYNSPLHF
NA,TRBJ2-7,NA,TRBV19,TGTGCCAGTAGTACCCGCCAGGTGGGATACTACGAGCAGTACTTC,CASSTRQVGYYEQYF
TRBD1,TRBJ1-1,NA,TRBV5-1,TGCGCCAGCAGCGCGAAAAGGGGGACAGGGGGCCTGAACACTGAAGCTTTCTTT,CASSAKRGTGGLNTEAFF
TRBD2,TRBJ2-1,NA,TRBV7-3,TGTGCCAGCAGCCCGCGACTAGCGGGAGACTACAATGAGCAGTTCTTC,CASSPRLAGDYNEQFF
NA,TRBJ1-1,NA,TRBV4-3,TGCGCCAGCAGCCCCGCCGGGACGGCGAACACTGAAGCTTTCTTT,CASSPAGTANTEAFF
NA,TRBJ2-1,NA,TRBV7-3,TGTGCCAGCAGCTTTCGAGGGAATGAGCAGTTCTTC,CASSFRGNEQFF
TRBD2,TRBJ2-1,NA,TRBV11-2,TGTGCCAGCAGACGTCCGGGACTAGCGGTCTACAATGAGCAGTTCTTC,CASRRPGLAVYNEQFF
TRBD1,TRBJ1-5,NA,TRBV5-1,TGCGCCAGCAGCTTGGTTGGGACAGGTGATCAGCCCCAGCATTTT,CASSLVGTGDQPQHF
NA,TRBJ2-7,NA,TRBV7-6,TGTGCCAGCAGCCCTAGGGTAGGAGGTTCCTACGAGCAGTACTTC,CASSPRVGGSYEQYF
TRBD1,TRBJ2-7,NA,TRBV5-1,TGCGCCAGCAGCTCGCTAAACAGGGGAAGCGAGCAGTACTTC,CASSSLNRGSEQYF
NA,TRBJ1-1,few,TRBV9,TGTGCCAGCAGTCCCGGGGGCCCCACTGAAGCTTTCTTT,CASSPGGPTEAFF
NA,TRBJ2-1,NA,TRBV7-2,TGTGCCAGCAGCTCCCAGGGACGGCTTAACTACAATGAGCAGTTCTTC,CASSSQGRLNYNEQFF
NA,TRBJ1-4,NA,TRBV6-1,TGTGCCAGCAGTGAAGCCCCTCTCGATAGTGAAAAACTGTTTTTT,CASSEAPLDSEKLFF
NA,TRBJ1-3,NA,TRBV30,TGTGCCTGGAGTTTTACCCGATGGAGGCGGGGAAACACCATATATTTT,CAWSFTRWRRGNTIYF
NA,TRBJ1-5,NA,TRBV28,TGTGCCAGCAGTTTCCCCCTAGACAGCCTCCCCAATCAGCCCCAGCATTTT,CASSFPLDSLPNQPQHF
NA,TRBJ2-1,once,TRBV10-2,TGCGCCAGCACTATCGACGGAAGCTCCTACAATGAGCAGTTCTTC,CASTIDGSSYNEQFF
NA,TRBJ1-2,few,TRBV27,TGTGCCAGCAGCCCGGCGGGCTATGGCTACACCTTC,CASSPAGYGYTF
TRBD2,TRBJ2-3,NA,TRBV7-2,TGTGCCAGCAGCTTAGTGCGGGGGGTCTCCTCCGATACGCAGTATTTT,CASSLVRGVSSDTQYF
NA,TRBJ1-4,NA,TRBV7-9,TGTGCCAGCAGCTTAGGGAGCGCGCATGAAAAACTGTTTTTT,CASSLGSAHEKLFF
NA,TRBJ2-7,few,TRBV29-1,TGCAGCGTCGGTGCGGCAGGTCTGTCTCGCGAGCAGTACTTC,CSVGAAGLSREQYF